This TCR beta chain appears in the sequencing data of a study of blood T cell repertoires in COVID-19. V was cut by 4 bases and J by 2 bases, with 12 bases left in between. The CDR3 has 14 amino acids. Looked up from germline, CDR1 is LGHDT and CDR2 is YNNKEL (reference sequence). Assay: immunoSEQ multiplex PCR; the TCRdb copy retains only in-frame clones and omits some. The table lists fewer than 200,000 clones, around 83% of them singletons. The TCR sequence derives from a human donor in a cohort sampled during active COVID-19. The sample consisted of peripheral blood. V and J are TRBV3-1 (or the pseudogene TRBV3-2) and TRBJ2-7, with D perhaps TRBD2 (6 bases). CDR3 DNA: TGTGCCAGCAGCCGCACGGAGGGTGCCTACGAGCAGTACTTC. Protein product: CASSRTEGAYEQYF.